The clone carrying this T cell receptor (beta chain) appeared many times. Its antigen is currently unknown. CDR1 and CDR2 from the germline V gene are SGHAT and FQNNGV. The CDR3 sequence is 15 residues long. V trimming: 0 bases; J trimming: 9 bases; junction bases outside the gene matches: 7. Unique molecular identifiers were in the cDNA, with template-switch universal primer binding. Via MiXCR, TCRdb re-called the 5' RACE reads, giving one row per CDR3 protein. Seen here are 260,000 or so distinct CDR3 sequences, 6% to 8% observed once, and the top ten hold 5.4%. The sample belongs to a study of identical twins. Study conclusions and caveats: Cord blood's abundant beta clonotypes had fewer insertions, unlike memory repertoires. Conclusions relied on cross-sectional statistical analysis, not following the same donors.

The same data also went into a second study, on yellow fever vaccine responses in identical twins.

The sequencing sample was made of CD8+ T cells sorted from blood. This sequence was found in a young woman in good health. The chain combines TRBV11-2 with TRBJ2-1; 8 bases fit TRBD2. Here the CDR3 DNA reads TGTGCCAGCAGCTTAGAGTCGGGAGGGCCGAGTGAGCAGTTCTTC. This sequence encodes CASSLESGGPSEQFF.